The entry below describes one T cell receptor (beta chain). The CDR3 extends over 13 amino acids. Trimming at V came to 6 bases and at J to 4 bases, leaving 4 bases not matched to a gene. The data stem from a study of patients and donors after allogeneic stem cell transplantation. TCRdb redid the calling of the RT-PCR reads with MiXCR, one entry per CDR3 protein. Here the sample spans about 410,000 distinct CDR3 sequences, under 20% being singletons. The chain joins TRBV12-3 or TRBV12-4 to TRBJ2-5; TRBD1 matches 8 bases. The receptor was isolated from a human donor who was either an allogeneic HSCT recipient or a stem cell or donor lymphocyte infusion donor (not recorded which). It is not recorded whose cells these are; they may come from a transplant donor. Material: blood, either unsorted or a sorted T cell fraction (not recorded which). In DNA, the CDR3 is TGTGCCAGCAGCCGACAGGGGCCAGAGACCCAGTACTTC. It is translated as CASSRQGPETQYF.